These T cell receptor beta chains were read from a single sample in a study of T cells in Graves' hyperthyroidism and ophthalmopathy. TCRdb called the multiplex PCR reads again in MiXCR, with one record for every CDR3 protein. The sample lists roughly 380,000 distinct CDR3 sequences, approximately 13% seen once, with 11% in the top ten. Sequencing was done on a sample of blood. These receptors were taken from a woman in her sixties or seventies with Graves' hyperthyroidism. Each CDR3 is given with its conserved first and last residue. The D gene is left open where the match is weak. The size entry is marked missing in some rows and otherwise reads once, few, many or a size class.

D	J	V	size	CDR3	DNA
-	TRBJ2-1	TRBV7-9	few	CASSQRDNAYEQFF	TGCGCCAGCAGCCAAAGGGACAACGCCTACGAGCAGTTCTTC
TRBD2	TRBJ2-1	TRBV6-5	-	CASSYSGTSGRRSHNEQFF	TGTGCCAGCAGTTACTCCGGGACTAGCGGGAGGCGGTCCCACAATGAGCAGTTCTTC
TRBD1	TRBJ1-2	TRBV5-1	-	CASSTGQITYGYTF	TGCGCCAGCAGTACGGGACAGATTACCTATGGCTACACCTTC
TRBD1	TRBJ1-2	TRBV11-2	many	CASSLDGTGGNYGYTF	TGTGCCAGCAGCTTAGATGGTACAGGGGGTAACTATGGCTACACCTTC
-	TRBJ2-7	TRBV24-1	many	CATSDLGYGGEQYF	TGTGCCACCAGTGATTTGGGGTACGGGGGCGAGCAGTACTTC
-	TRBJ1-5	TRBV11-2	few	CASSPGEGNQPQHF	TGTGCCAGCAGCCCAGGAGAGGGAAATCAGCCCCAGCATTTT
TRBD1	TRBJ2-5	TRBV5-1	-	CASSGGQGAHETQCF	TGCGCCAGCAGTGGTGGACAGGGGGCTCACGAGACCCAGTGCTTC
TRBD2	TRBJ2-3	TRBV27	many	CASSTRLAVSTDTQYF	TGTGCCAGCAGTACCCGACTAGCGGTTAGCACAGATACGCAGTATTTT
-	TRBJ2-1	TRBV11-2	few	CASSLENNGEQFF	TGTGCCAGCAGCTTAGAGAATAACGGGGAGCAGTTCTTC
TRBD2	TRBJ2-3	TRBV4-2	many	CASSQAHSTSGRRDTQYF	TGTGCCAGCAGCCAAGCCCATTCGACTAGCGGGAGAAGAGATACGCAGTATTTT